This T cell receptor (beta chain) comes out of a study of cytomegalovirus exposure and HLA in healthy donors. Study observations and caveats: Researchers catalogued 160 or so TCR beta chains as cytomegalovirus-associated.

Of note for this clone: What it recognizes is unknown.

Trimming cost V 6 bases and J 8 bases; bases outside gene matches: 16. CDR3 length equals 16 residues. Germline-derived CDR1 and CDR2 are SNHLY and FYNNEI. The PCR ran on 60 Vbeta and 13 Jbeta primers. Assay: immunoSEQ multiplex PCR; the TCRdb copy retains only in-frame clones and omits some. The profile shows 95,000 to 150,000 clones, roughly 77% of them singletons. The source is a man aged 35 to 55 in good health and CMV-seronegative. Sequencing input: PBMCs. The V and J genes are TRBV2 and TRBJ1-2, with TRBD1 matching over 9 bases. The CDR3 spells CASSDPPYAGTGGYTF. In DNA form, the CDR3 reads TGTGCCAGCAGCGATCCTCCATACGCCGGGACAGGGGGCTACACCTTC. Variable domain in full (rest from reference TRBV2 and TRBJ1-2): EPEVTQTPSHQVTQMGQEVILRCVPISNHLYFYWYRQILGQKVEFLVSFYNNEISEKSEIFDDQFSVERPDGSNFTLKIRSTKLEDSAMYFCASSDPPYAGTGGYTFGSGTRLTVV.